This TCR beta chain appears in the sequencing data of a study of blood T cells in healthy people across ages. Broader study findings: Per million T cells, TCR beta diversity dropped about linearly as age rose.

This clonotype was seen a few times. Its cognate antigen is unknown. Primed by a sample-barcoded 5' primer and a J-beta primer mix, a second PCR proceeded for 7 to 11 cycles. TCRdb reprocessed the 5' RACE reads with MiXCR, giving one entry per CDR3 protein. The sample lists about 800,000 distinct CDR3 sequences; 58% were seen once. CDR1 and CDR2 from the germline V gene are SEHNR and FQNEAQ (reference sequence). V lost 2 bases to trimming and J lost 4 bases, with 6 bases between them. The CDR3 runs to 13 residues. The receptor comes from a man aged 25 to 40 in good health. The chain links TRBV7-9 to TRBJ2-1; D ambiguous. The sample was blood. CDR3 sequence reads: CASSLTLYNEQFF. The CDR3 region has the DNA TGTGCCAGCAGCTTAACGCTTTACAATGAGCAGTTCTTC.